This paragraph covers one T cell receptor beta chain sequence. Its antigen remains unknown. This specimen belongs to a study of cytomegalovirus exposure and HLA in healthy donors. Study findings and constraints: A list of 164 TCR beta chains associated with cytomegalovirus was given. Looking again later, the authors saw that most CMV-associated TCR beta chains seemed HLA-restricted.

CDR1 and CDR2 (germline): MGHRA, YSYEKL. V was clipped by 0 bases and J by 1 base; unmatched bases: 12. This CDR3 comprises 18 residues. PCR amplification relied on 60 Vbeta primers (plus 13 Jbeta primers). Assay: immunoSEQ multiplex PCR; the TCRdb copy retains only in-frame clones and omits some. The data contain about 250,000 clones, over 90% of them seen just once; the ten biggest clones take up 1.5% to 2%. The chain links TRBV4-1 to TRBJ2-7, with 7 positions matching TRBD2. The sequenced sample was PBMCs. The receptor's source is a girl aged 2-10 years in good health and CMV-seronegative. Written as DNA, the CDR3 is TGCGCCAGCAGCCAAGAGACCCCGTGGGGCGGGGGTTCCTACGAGCAGTACTTC. It codes for CASSQETPWGGGSYEQYF.